This T cell receptor beta chain was profiled in a study of T cell responses to AZD1222 COVID-19 vaccine. The overall study: Second-dose intervals of approximately 4 or approximately 12 weeks were pooled. Points from the study as a whole: Spike-spanning, vaccine-associated CD4 TCRs were dominant at 160-218 and 743-854. Seropositivity was recorded at baseline in only a handful of AZD1222 recipients. In the spike-specific TCR repertoire, nearly half reportedly target unmutated variant regions.

Only in-frame clones appear in the TCRdb table, and some are missing; sequencing was by immunoSEQ multiplex PCR. In the table there are over 100,000 clones, about 91% of which are singletons. The sample holds one count of this clone. Its antigen is not identified. Germline assignment: CDR1 MNHEY and CDR2 SVGAGI. V lost 6 bases, J lost 1 base, and 9 bases lay in between. The CDR3 runs to 13 residues. This material consisted of peripheral blood, taken on day 0 of AZD1222 vaccination. This receptor was taken from an adult in good health. V and J are TRBV6-5 and TRBJ1-1, with D hard to call. DNA of the CDR3: TGTGCCAGCAGCCCGCTCCCGAACACTGAAGCTTTCTTT. It encodes CASSPLPNTEAFF.